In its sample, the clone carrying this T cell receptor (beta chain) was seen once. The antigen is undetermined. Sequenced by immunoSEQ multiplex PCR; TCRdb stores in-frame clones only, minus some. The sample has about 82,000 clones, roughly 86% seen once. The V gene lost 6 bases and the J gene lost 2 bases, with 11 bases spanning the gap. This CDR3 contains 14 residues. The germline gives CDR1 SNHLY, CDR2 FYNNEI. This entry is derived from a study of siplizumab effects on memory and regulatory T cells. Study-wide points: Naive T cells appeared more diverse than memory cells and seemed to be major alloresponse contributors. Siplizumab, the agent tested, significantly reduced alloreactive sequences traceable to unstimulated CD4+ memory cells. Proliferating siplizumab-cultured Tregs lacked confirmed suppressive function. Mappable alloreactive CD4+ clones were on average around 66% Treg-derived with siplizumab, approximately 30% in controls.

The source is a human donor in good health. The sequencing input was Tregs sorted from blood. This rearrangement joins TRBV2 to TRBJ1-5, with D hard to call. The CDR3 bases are TGTGCCAGCAGCGGGAGCGGCGGCAATCAGCCCCAGCATTTT. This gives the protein CASSGSGGNQPQHF.